This T cell receptor (beta chain) originates from a study of T cell responses to AZD1222 COVID-19 vaccine (dated by TCRdb to the early 2020s). For the study in its entirety: AZD1222 recipients with second doses at about 4 weeks or about 12 weeks were pooled, because spike-specific TCR depth and breadth did not differ between schedules. A total of over 230 trial participants underwent TCR sequencing, of whom approximately 200 had received two doses of AZD1222 and roughly 26 had received two doses of the MenACWY control vaccine. Enrollment into the trials was organized by age into subgroups of 18-55, 56-69 and 70-plus years, and those subgroups contained around 150, 28 and 57 TCR-sequenced participants, respectively. General findings and caveats noted by the study authors: Vaccine-associated CD4 TCRs spanned the whole spike protein, with dominant responses in regions 160-218 and 743-854. Conclusions about previously exposed vaccinees were limited because only six AZD1222 recipients were SARS-CoV-2 seropositive at baseline. After two AZD1222 doses, spike-specific TCR breadth and depth were significantly higher than at day 0 and than in MenACWY recipients. Participants were mostly white British, with more females than males. The authors suggested clonal diversity may have been underestimated. Because no day 14 peak-response samples were available, the repertoires could be characterized only after the peak T cell response. Reportedly, close to half of the unique spike-specific TCRs recognized epitopes lying outside the regions that are mutated in the B.1.351 and B.1.1.7 variants. In the small 56-69-year group, the increase in depth fell short of significance, most likely because of low power.

Between the V and J ends, shortened by 0 bases and 4 bases respectively, the junction contains 13 bases. Including the terminal cysteine and phenylalanine, the CDR3 comprises 15 residues. Here the CDR3 DNA is all that survives: 45 bases in frame from base 1. Looking up the germline V gene yields CDR1 SGHRS and CDR2 YFSETQ. Concerning this clone: The antigen this receptor binds is unknown. Base quality data are lacking; no much larger clone is found one base away.

The CDR3 regions of human TCRbeta chains were subjected to immunosequencing. Turning to the authors' computational methods: Repertoire TCRs were checked for matches against a reference library of SARS-CoV-2-specific TCRs that had been generated using the MIRA antigen-specificity platform. Breadth was defined as the fraction of unique TCRs that were SARS-CoV-2-associated. Depth was defined as the fraction of total T cells that were SARS-CoV-2-associated. Using the MIRA data, each spike-specific TCR was mapped to the spike region that the TCR reacts to and placed in a CD4 or CD8 class. Log10-transformed breadth and depth values were compared by one-way ANOVA with Sidak's multiple comparisons tests. TCRdb limited this immuneACCESS table to in-frame rearrangements with V and J called. A share of clones is missing; checked studies link under half to unresolved V genes, and the rest is unexplained. The DNA gave D and trimming, while V, J and clone size come from that table. This sample lists about 100,000 clones; about 86% were detected once. The top ten constitute more than 15% of the sample.

The time point label corresponds to: baseline before first vaccination. The vaccinee samples were drawn from two UK trials, COV001 and COV002, one of which was a single-blind randomized controlled phase 2/3 trial testing AZD1222 (ChAdOx1 nCoV-19) in healthy adults. For TCRbeta chain sequencing, PBMC samples from trial participants were taken at day 0 and at day 28 after the second dose. The source of this sequence is an adult in good health. The specimen was peripheral blood, collected on day 0 of AZD1222 vaccination. The chain is made from TRBV5-1 and TRBJ1-1, with the D gene too uncertain to name. The nucleotides read TGCGCCAGCAGCTTGGAAACACCTCGGGTCACTGAAGCTTTCTTT. It specifies CASSLETPRVTEAFF.